One and the same sample provided the 21 T cell receptor beta chains below, sequenced in a study of PD-1 blockade in classical Hodgkin lymphoma. Noted time point: newly diagnosed, previously untreated cHL patient sample. The study isolated CD8+ T cells from thawed PBMCs by magnetic negative selection. The table came from immunoSEQ multiplex PCR; TCRdb's copy has only in-frame clones and leaves some out. Found here are 8,500 to 10,000 clones, 91% of them singletons; the top ten hold about 8.3%. The specimen sequenced was CD8+ T cells from blood. The origin of the receptors is a human donor with classical Hodgkin lymphoma.

The chain couples TRBV4-2 to TRBJ2-7, with D perhaps assigned TRBD1 or TRBD2 (6 bases each). V lost 1 base and J lost 4, with 11 bases in between. From germline, CDR1 is LGHNA and CDR2 YNFKEQ. This CDR3 is built from 14 residues. In DNA, the CDR3 is TGTGCCAGCAGCCAAGGACTAGGGGGATACGAGCAGTACTTC. This sequence encodes CASSQGLGGYEQYF.

Points on this clone: Germline and junction disagree at one end, which may indicate a read error. V usage is TRBV7-2 and J usage is TRBJ1-1, with 7 bases lining up with TRBD1. Germline V gene lookup returns CDR1 SGHTA and CDR2 FQGNSA. The CDR3 runs to 14 residues. DNA of the CDR3: TGTGCCAGCAGCCCAGGGGGTATAAACACTGAAGCTTCCTTT. Protein: CASSPGGINTEASF. Full variable domain (missing parts from reference TRBV7-2 and TRBJ1-1): GAGVSQSPSNKVTEKGKDVELRCDPISGHTALYWYRQSLGQGLEFLIYFQGNSAPDKSGLPSDRFSAERTGGSVSTLTIQRTQQEDSAVYLCASSPGGINTEASFGQGTRLTVV.

V and J are TRBV5-8 and TRBJ2-1; no definite D call. The CDR3 is made up of 12 amino acids. The germline V gene has CDR1 SGHTS and CDR2 YDEGEE. V dropped 0 bases and J dropped 10 bases, with 8 bases sitting between them. The CDR3 reads CASSLVTWEQFF. CDR3 DNA sequence: TGTGCCAGCAGCTTGGTAACGTGGGAGCAGTTCTTC.

This chain links TRBV14 with TRBJ2-1; 9 bases agree with TRBD2. With 4 bases clipped from V and 7 bases from J, the junction kept 8 bases outside the gene matches. The CDR3 is made up of 15 amino acids. Germline V gene sequence: CDR1 SGHDN, CDR2 FVKESK. CDR3 amino acids: CASSLISGRGNEQFF. CDR3 bases: TGTGCCAGCAGCCTGATTAGCGGGAGAGGAAATGAGCAGTTCTTC.

The genes are TRBV5-1 and TRBJ2-1; 9 bases map to TRBD2. The length of the CDR3 is 15 residues. The junction had 4 bases not matched to a gene; V was cut back by 1 base and J by 5 bases. Germline lookup yields CDR1 SGHRS and CDR2 YFSETQ. CDR3 coding DNA: TGCGCCAGCAGCTTGAGTAGCGGGGGACACAATGAGCAGTTCTTC. Translating it yields CASSLSSGGHNEQFF.

The genes are TRBV7-9 and TRBJ2-5; TRBD2 matches at 13 bases. Trimming cost V 4 bases and J 5 bases; bases outside gene matches: 4. This CDR3 comprises 15 residues. Germline V lookup: CDR1 SEHNR, CDR2 FQNEAQ (reference sequence). The DNA of the CDR3 is TGTGCCAGCAGCTCGACGACTAGCGGGGGGGAGACCCAGTACTTC. Translating it yields CASSSTTSGGETQYF.

The chain uses TRBV25-1 and TRBJ2-3; D is uncertain. V shed 3 bases and J shed 6 bases, with 1 base lying between them. CDR1 MGHDK and CDR2 SYGVNS come from the germline V gene. The CDR3 is made up of 10 amino acids. The CDR3 loop reads CASSDDTQYF. The CDR3 nucleotides are TGTGCCAGCAGTGATGATACGCAGTATTTT.

This clone appeared once. The CDR3 nucleotides read TGTGCCAGCAGTTTGACAGGGGCTAACTATGGCTACACCTTC. Protein sequence: CASSLTGANYGYTF. The chain recombines TRBV27 with TRBJ1-2; the match to TRBD1 covers 8 bases. Unmatched junction bases numbered 0, after V lost 3 bases and J lost 0 bases. CDR1 MNHEY and CDR2 SMNVEV come from the germline V gene (reference sequence). This CDR3 region has 14 residues.

This chain joins TRBV4-2 and TRBJ2-3; 7 bases fit TRBD1. The CDR3 spans 17 residues. Trimming removed 0 bases from V and 5 bases from J; junction bases left unmatched: 11. CDR1 is LGHNA and CDR2 is YNFKEQ in the germline V gene. CDR3 in amino acids: CASSQDGPGTVGDTQYF. CDR3 sequence (DNA): TGTGCCAGCAGCCAAGATGGCCCCGGGACAGTCGGAGATACGCAGTATTTT.

This chain uses TRBV5-6 with TRBJ1-2; TRBD1 might be the D (5 bases). Germline V gene data show CDR1 as SGHDT and CDR2 as YYEEEE. V was clipped by 2 bases and J by 2 bases, with 10 bases between them. This CDR3 is 14 amino acids long. CDR3 bases: TGTGCCAGCAGCTTAGAAACAGGAAACTATGGCTACACCTTC. Translated, it gives CASSLETGNYGYTF.

V gene TRBV10-3 combines with J gene TRBJ2-3; TRBD1 aligns across 8 bases. CDR1 ENHRY and CDR2 SYGVKD come from the germline V gene. Trimming removed 4 bases from V and 0 bases from J; junction bases left unmatched: 3. This CDR3 is built from 15 residues. CDR3 sequence (DNA): TGTGCCATCAGTGGACAGGGGCTTAGCACAGATACGCAGTATTTT. It is translated as CAISGQGLSTDTQYF.

The V call is TRBV28, the J call TRBJ2-1, with 12 bases fitting TRBD2. The J segment lost 0 bases and the V segment lost 5 bases, leaving 2 bases of the junction unmatched. Germline V gene sequence: CDR1 MDHEN, CDR2 SYDVKM. This CDR3 contains 16 residues. As DNA, the CDR3 is TGTGCCAGCAGTGGACTAGCGGGGAGCTCCTACAATGAGCAGTTCTTC. This translates into CASSGLAGSSYNEQFF.

The V call is TRBV27, the J call TRBJ2-3, with 7 bases matching TRBD2. The trim removed 5 bases at V and 2 bases at J, leaving 13 bases unmatched. The CDR3 totals 17 residues. Germline V gives CDR1 MNHEY, CDR2 SMNVEV (reference sequence). The CDR3 spells CASSPNLAALLTDTQYF. The CDR3 DNA reads as TGTGCCAGCAGTCCCAATCTAGCGGCTTTACTCACAGATACGCAGTATTTT.

This clone was detected only once. The chain carries TRBV4-2 and TRBJ2-7, with 8 bases that match TRBD2. Looked up from germline, CDR1 is LGHNA and CDR2 is YNFKEQ. CDR3 length: 14 amino acids. The V gene end was trimmed by 4 bases and the J gene end by 7 bases; junction bases not matched to a gene: 9. CDR3 amino acids: CASSLAGLPGEQYF. As DNA, the CDR3 is TGTGCCAGCAGCCTAGCGGGACTACCGGGTGAGCAGTACTTC.

Regarding this clone: Other DNA sequences in the sample encode the same CDR3. The CDR3 DNA sequence: TGTGCCAGCAGCTTAGGAGAAGAGACCCAGTACTTC. It codes for CASSLGEETQYF. The chain joins TRBV7-6 to TRBJ2-5; D not certain. The CDR3 covers 12 residues. Germline-derived CDR1 and CDR2 are SGHVS and FNYEAQ. The germline V and J ends were trimmed by 1 base and 3 bases, with 3 bases remaining between them.

The gene calls are TRBV28 and TRBJ2-7, with D hard to call. Germline CDR1 and CDR2: MDHEN and SYDVKM. The CDR3 contains 12 residues. Trimming took 1 base from V and 3 from J, leaving 4 bases between them. The CDR3 nucleotides are TGTGCCAGCAGTTTATACGACTACGAGCAGTACTTC. Amino acids: CASSLYDYEQYF. Based on the CDR3 plus reference TRBV28 and TRBJ2-7, the full variable domain is DVKVTQSSRYLVKRTGEKVFLECVQDMDHENMFWYRQDPGLGLRLIYFSYDVKMKEKGDIPEGYSVSREKKERFSLILESASTNQTSMYLCASSLYDYEQYFGPGTRLTVT.

The gene calls are TRBV7-2 and TRBJ1-1, with TRBD1 as a possible D gene (5 bases). The V end was cut by 5 bases, the J end by 4 bases, with 14 bases between. CDR3 size: 14 residues. CDR1 is SGHTA and CDR2 is FQGNSA in the germline V gene. This CDR3 reads CASSPSGGSTEAFF. As DNA, the CDR3 is TGTGCCAGCAGCCCGAGTGGGGGGAGCACTGAAGCTTTCTTT.

The chain recombines TRBV27 with TRBJ2-7, with 8 bases that match TRBD1. The CDR3 contains 13 residues. The V gene's germline CDR1 is MNHEY and CDR2 SMNVEV (reference sequence). The V segment lost 1 base and the J segment 10 bases; nucleotides outside the gene matches: 6. This CDR3 reads CASSLYIQGVQYF. CDR3 bases: TGTGCCAGCAGTTTATATATACAGGGGGTACAGTACTTC.

Here the CDR3 reads CASLQDRGDQPQHF. Here the CDR3 DNA reads TGCGCCAGCCTTCAGGACAGGGGAGATCAGCCCCAGCATTTT. The gene calls are TRBV10-2 and TRBJ1-5; 9 bases fit TRBD1. The germline CDR1 and CDR2 sequences are WSHSY and SAAADI. The CDR3 covers 14 residues. V shed 8 bases and J 5 bases; nucleotides not matched to a gene: 7.

This rearrangement joins TRBV5-1 to TRBJ2-7; no clear D gene. Germline V gives CDR1 SGHRS, CDR2 YFSETQ. This CDR3 is 12 amino acids long. V shed 0 bases and J shed 3 bases, with 4 bases lying between them. The CDR3 spells CASSLGDYEQYF. The CDR3 region has the DNA TGCGCCAGCAGCTTGGGAGACTACGAGCAGTACTTC.

The chain employs TRBV5-1 and TRBJ1-2; 8 bases line up with TRBD1. This CDR3 is 14 amino acids long. V lost 3 bases to trimming and J lost 6 bases; unmatched junction nucleotides: 7. The germline V gene has CDR1 SGHRS and CDR2 YFSETQ. Here the CDR3 DNA reads TGCGCCAGCAGCTCCACTACAGGGGGGGATGGCTACACCTTC. The encoded protein is CASSSTTGGDGYTF.